This TCR beta chain was documented in a study of shared clonotypes between healthy human individuals. TCRdb keeps only in-frame clones here, not all; method: immunoSEQ multiplex PCR. The repertoire holds roughly 1,600,000 clones, with 98% as singletons. The CDR3 length is 15 residues. The TCR was taken from a man aged 25 to 40 in good health. The chain employs TRBV12-1 and TRBJ2-1; TRBD2, the D gene given by the table, was not confirmed from the DNA. TRBV12-1 is a pseudogene locus. The source material was naive CD4+ T cells sorted from blood. The sample's subset: CD45RA+ positively selected. CDR3 residues: CASSFDREDYNEQFF. As DNA, the CDR3 is TGTGCCAGCAGCTTCGACCGGGAGGACTACAATGAGCAGTTCTTC.